At least ten counts were recorded for the clone carrying this TCR beta chain. Its antigen remains unknown. V lost 0 bases to trimming and J lost 4 bases, with 7 bases between them. In germline, CDR1 is KGHSH, CDR2 LQKENI. This CDR3 contains 14 residues. This entry is derived from a study of T-cell reconstitution after alpha-beta-depleted transplantation in children. Study observations and caveats: After transplant, high TCRbeta diversity at day 60 in some patients arose from surviving recipient T cells and thymic progenitors. There were reportedly several hundred expanded graft clones from which alpha-beta T cells came about two months after transplant.

The TCRbeta library was prepared with unique molecular identifiers. TCRdb re-called the PCR reads through MiXCR, storing one row per CDR3 protein. This table has hundreds of thousands of distinct CDR3 sequences, roughly 8% appearing once. This sample comprised PBMCs, mostly from graft donor cells, obtained 180 days after TCRalphabeta/CD19-depleted stem cell transplant. This TCR was recovered from a male patient between 10 and 17 years old who had a stem cell transplant for acute lymphoblastic leukemia, so the T cells may come from the graft donor. The chain is built from TRBV18 and TRBJ1-5; D is unclear. This CDR3 reads CASSPPWDNQPQHF. The DNA for the CDR3 is TGTGCCAGCTCACCACCCTGGGATAATCAGCCCCAGCATTTT.